A single sample is the source of the 23 T cell receptor beta chains below, sequenced in a study of T cells in Graves' hyperthyroidism and ophthalmopathy. Researchers amplified the TCR beta CDR3 regions from RNA transcripts. The study used the HTBI primer set for a first-round RT-PCR of the TCR CDR3. TCRdb processed the multiplex PCR reads anew with MiXCR; each CDR3 protein has one entry. This table has about 540,000 distinct CDR3 sequences, 35% to 55% appearing once. The specimen sequenced was peripheral blood or thyroid tissue (not recorded which). The receptors derive from a woman under 30 with Graves' hyperthyroidism.

This clonotype was seen only a few times. The rearrangement links TRBV20-1 to TRBJ1-5; D perhaps matches TRBD1 (5 bases). V was pared by 6 bases and J by 1 base, with 10 bases between. From germline, CDR1 is DFQATT and CDR2 SNEGSKA (reference sequence). The CDR3 is made up of 13 amino acids. The CDR3: CSANRDSNQPQHF. The CDR3 DNA is TGCAGTGCGAACCGGGACAGCAATCAGCCCCAGCATTTT.

On this clonotype itself: This clone may be a read error of a much larger clone one base away. This rearrangement joins TRBV19 to TRBJ2-5; TRBD2 agrees at 12 bases. The CDR3 runs 17 residues. Germline trimming cut 9 bases from V and 3 bases from J; bases unmatched to any gene: 14. Germline CDR1 LNHDA, CDR2 SQIVND (reference sequence). CDR3 protein: CASSLVLAGGREETQYF. In DNA form, the CDR3 reads TGTGCCAGCAGCTTAGTTCTAGCGGGAGGGCGTGAAGAGACCCAGTACTTC.

This clonotype was detected many times. V and J are TRBV19 and TRBJ1-2; D gene uncertain. This CDR3 comprises 13 residues. Trimming shortened V by 6 bases and J by 3 bases, and 11 bases separated the two germline ends. The germline CDR1 and CDR2 sequences are LNHDA and SQIVND (reference sequence). CDR3 nucleotides: TGTGCCAGTAGATACACAGATGACTATGGCTACACCTTC. Translated: CASRYTDDYGYTF.

V usage is TRBV15 and J usage is TRBJ1-5, with TRBD1 identical over 7 bases. V gave up 3 bases and J gave up 2 bases; unmatched junction bases: 22. Germline V gene sequence: CDR1 LNHNV, CDR2 YYDKDF (reference sequence). The CDR3 runs 21 residues. The CDR3 is CATSSVRDRMSTGAGNQPQHF. DNA for the CDR3: TGTGCCACCAGCAGCGTACGGGACAGAATGTCTACGGGAGCGGGCAATCAGCCCCAGCATTTT.

Ten or more counts support this clonotype. This CDR3 is CSVGGEGGSPLHF. In DNA, the CDR3 is TGCAGCGTTGGCGGCGAGGGAGGTTCACCCCTCCACTTT. The V call is TRBV29-1, the J call TRBJ1-6; D remains ambiguous. CDR1 and CDR2 from the germline V gene are SQVTM and ANQGSEA. Between the trimmed V and J ends, which lost 4 bases and 9 bases, there was a span of 13 bases. This CDR3 is built from 13 residues.

This clonotype was counted a few times. V is TRBV7-2 and J is TRBJ1-4; TRBD1 aligns across 10 bases. The CDR3 has 15 amino acids. The V segment lost 3 bases and the J segment 5 bases; nucleotides outside the gene matches: 3. Germline CDR1 reads SGHTA; CDR2 reads FQGNSA. The CDR3 loop reads CASSFPGQGNEKLFF. The CDR3 nucleotides read TGTGCCAGCAGCTTCCCGGGACAGGGGAATGAAAAACTGTTTTTT.

This clonotype was recorded a few times. This sequence joins TRBV7-3 and TRBJ1-1, with D possibly matching TRBD1 (6 bases). The V gene lost 4 bases and the J gene lost 6 bases, with 12 bases spanning the gap. This CDR3 is 13 amino acids long. CDR1 is SGHTA and CDR2 is FQGTGA in the germline V gene. CDR3 sequence: CASSSDRGSEAFF. The CDR3 nucleotides are TGTGCCAGCAGCTCGGACAGAGGGTCTGAAGCTTTCTTT.

This sequence joins TRBV10-3 and TRBJ2-3; D unresolved. V was cut by 2 bases and J by 2 bases, with 5 bases left in between. In germline, CDR1 is ENHRY, CDR2 SYGVKD. This CDR3 is built from 13 residues. This chain's CDR3 is CAISEDNTDTQYF. CDR3 nucleotides: TGTGCCATCAGTGAGGACAACACAGATACGCAGTATTTT.

The V gene is TRBV7-9, the J gene TRBJ2-2, with 7 nucleotides matching TRBD1. V gave up 5 bases and J gave up 9 bases; unmatched junction bases: 6. Germline CDR1 SEHNR, CDR2 FQNEAQ (reference sequence). The CDR3 has 13 residues. CDR3: CASSNDRAWELFF. CDR3 in DNA: TGTGCCAGCAGCAATGACAGGGCCTGGGAGCTGTTTTTT.

This clonotype came up a few times. The chain carries TRBV10-3 and TRBJ2-2, with TRBD2 as a possible D gene (6 bases). V was trimmed by 10 bases and J by 7 bases, leaving 10 bases between them. In germline, CDR1 is ENHRY, CDR2 SYGVKD. CDR3 length equals 11 residues. The CDR3 DNA is TGTGCCAGCAGCGGGCGCGGGGAGCTGTTTTTT. Its translation is CASSGRGELFF.

The table lists this clonotype with many counts. This sequence joins TRBV15 and TRBJ1-1; D not resolved. V shed 6 bases and J shed 5 bases, with 13 bases lying between them. The germline CDR1 and CDR2 sequences are LNHNV and YYDKDF (reference sequence). The CDR3 is 13 amino acids. Here the CDR3 DNA reads TGTGCCACCAGGCGGGCAGGCCGGACTGAAGCTTTCTTT. This sequence encodes CATRRAGRTEAFF.

The gene calls are TRBV12-3 or TRBV12-4 and TRBJ1-2, with D unclear. The CDR3 consists of 14 residues. Between the trimmed V and J ends, which lost 6 bases and 3 bases, there was a span of 14 bases. The CDR3 DNA sequence: TGTGCCAGCAGAATAGCGCTGGGGTACTATGGCTACACCTTC. This sequence encodes CASRIALGYYGYTF.

Remarks on this clonotype: Being one base from a much bigger clone, this may be a read error. This sequence joins TRBV2 and TRBJ2-7; the D is unclear. This CDR3 spans 13 amino acids. The germline gives CDR1 SNHLY, CDR2 FYNNEI. The CDR3: CAISERQYYEQYF. CDR3 nucleotides: TGTGCCATCAGTGAACGCCAGTACTACGAGCAGTACTTC.

As to this clonotype: This may stem from a read error, because a much larger clone lies one nucleotide away. The gene calls are TRBV5-1 and TRBJ1-4; D is uncertain. The CDR3 totals 12 residues. In germline, CDR1 is SGHRS, CDR2 YFSETQ. The CDR3: CASSRDGEKLFF. The CDR3 nucleotides read TGTGCCAGCAGCAGAGATGGTGAAAAACTGTTTTTT.

The chain employs TRBV7-9 and TRBJ2-7, with D hard to call. Germline V lookup: CDR1 SEHNR, CDR2 FQNEAQ (reference sequence). The CDR3 length is 15 residues. V lost 11 bases and J lost 0, with 20 bases in between. DNA of the CDR3: TGTGCCTGGAGTCGGCTACACCCTGACTCCTACGAGCAGTACTTC. It is translated as CAWSRLHPDSYEQYF.

The chain links TRBV6-1 to TRBJ2-7; D is unclear. This CDR3 spans 15 amino acids. The V end was cut by 6 bases, the J end by 3 bases, with 18 bases between. Germline CDR1 MNHNS, CDR2 SASEGT. The CDR3 DNA reads as TGTGCCAGCAGCTCTAAGACCCTCTATGGCTACGAGCAGTACTTC. Amino acids: CASSSKTLYGYEQYF.

This clonotype was recorded a few times. The chain recombines TRBV2 with TRBJ2-7; TRBD1 agrees at 9 bases. CDR3 length equals 15 residues. Germline V gene lookup returns CDR1 SNHLY and CDR2 FYNNEI. V lost 5 bases, J lost 4 bases, and 9 bases stayed unmatched. The CDR3 loop reads CASSLTGTGWYEQYF. CDR3 DNA: TGTGCCAGCAGTCTCACCGGGACAGGGTGGTACGAGCAGTACTTC.

This clonotype was recorded at least ten times. The genes are TRBV2 and TRBJ1-1, with 7 bases identical to TRBD1. The CDR3 contains 15 residues. Germline V CDR1 and CDR2: SNHLY, FYNNEI. V shed 5 bases, J shed 3 bases, and the junction held 9 bases outside the gene matches. The CDR3 loop is CASSKSGQMDTEAFF. CDR3 nucleotides: TGTGCCAGCAGTAAATCGGGACAGATGGACACTGAAGCTTTCTTT.

Comment on this clonotype: This sequence may be a read error, since a much larger clone differs from it by one base. The chain combines TRBV25-1 with TRBJ2-5; 9 bases agree with TRBD2. This CDR3 has 17 amino acids. Germline lookup yields CDR1 MGHDK and CDR2 SYGVNS. Germline trimming cut 1 base from V and 6 bases from J; bases unmatched to any gene: 12. CDR3: CASSEFLAGAARKTQYF. The CDR3 bases are TGTGCCAGCAGTGAATTTTTAGCGGGAGCGGCTCGGAAGACCCAGTACTTC.

The chain links TRBV12-3 or TRBV12-4 to TRBJ2-7; D is unclear. V was shortened by 3 bases and J by 2 bases, with 17 bases between the two germline ends. The CDR3 consists of 16 residues. The DNA of the CDR3 is TGTGCCAGCAGTTTGGGTGGTGGGATTCCCCCCTACGAGCAGTACTTC. Translation: CASSLGGGIPPYEQYF.

This clonotype appeared a few times. Compared with germline, one end of the junction differs, possibly owing to a read error. The chain uses TRBV5-1 and TRBJ2-7, with TRBD2 matching over 8 bases. Germline CDR1 is SGHRS and CDR2 is YFSETQ. The CDR3 is 15 amino acids. The chain's CDR3 is CASRPWAGGPYEQYF. In DNA form, the CDR3 reads TGTGCCAGCAGACCTTGGGCGGGAGGACCCTACGAGCAGTACTTC.

The sample holds many counts of this clonotype. The J gene is TRBJ1-6, the V gene TRBV13; D unclear. The germline V gene has CDR1 PRHDT and CDR2 FYEKMQ (reference sequence). The CDR3 is 13 amino acids. V lost 4 bases, J lost 10 bases, and 11 bases lay in between. This CDR3 reads CASSSEEGSPLHF. The CDR3 DNA reads as TGTGCCAGCAGCTCTGAAGAGGGCTCACCCCTCCACTTT.

Comments on this clonotype: The junction differs from germline at one of its ends, possibly a read error. The chain carries TRBV2 and TRBJ1-4; possibly TRBD1 for D (6 bases). The CDR3 contains 16 residues. Germline CDR1 and CDR2: SNHLY and FYNNEI. CDR3 sequence (DNA): TGCGCCAGCAGCTTGGCCGGGGGGGCTACTAATGAAAAACTGTTTTTT. This encodes CASSLAGGATNEKLFF.